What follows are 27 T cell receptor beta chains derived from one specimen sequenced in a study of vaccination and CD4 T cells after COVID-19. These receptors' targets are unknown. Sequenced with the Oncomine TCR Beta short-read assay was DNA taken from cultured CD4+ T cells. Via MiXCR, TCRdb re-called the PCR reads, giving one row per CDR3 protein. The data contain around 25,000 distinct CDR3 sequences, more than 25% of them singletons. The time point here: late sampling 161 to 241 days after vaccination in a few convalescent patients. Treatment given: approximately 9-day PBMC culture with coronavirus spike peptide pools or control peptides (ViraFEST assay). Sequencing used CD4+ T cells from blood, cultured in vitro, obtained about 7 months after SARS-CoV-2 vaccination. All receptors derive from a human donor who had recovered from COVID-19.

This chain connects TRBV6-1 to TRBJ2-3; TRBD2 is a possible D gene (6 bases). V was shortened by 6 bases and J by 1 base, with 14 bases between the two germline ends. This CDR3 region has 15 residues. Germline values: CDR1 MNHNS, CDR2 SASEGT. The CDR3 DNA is TGTGCCAGCAGCGGCGAAGGAGGGGGCACAGATACGCAGTATTTT. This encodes CASSGEGGGTDTQYF.

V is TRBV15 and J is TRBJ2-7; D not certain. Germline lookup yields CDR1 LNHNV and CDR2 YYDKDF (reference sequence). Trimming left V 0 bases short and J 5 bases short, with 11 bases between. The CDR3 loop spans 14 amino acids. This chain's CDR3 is CATSRDHGSHEQYF. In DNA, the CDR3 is TGTGCCACCAGCAGAGATCACGGTTCCCACGAGCAGTACTTC.

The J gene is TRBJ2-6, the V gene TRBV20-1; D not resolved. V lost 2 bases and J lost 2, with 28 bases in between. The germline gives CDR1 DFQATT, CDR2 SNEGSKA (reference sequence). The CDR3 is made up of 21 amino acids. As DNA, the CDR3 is TGCAGTGCTAGACCCTTATCTAGTGGGATAACTGACATTGCTGGGGCCAACGTCCTGACTTTC. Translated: CSARPLSSGITDIAGANVLTF.

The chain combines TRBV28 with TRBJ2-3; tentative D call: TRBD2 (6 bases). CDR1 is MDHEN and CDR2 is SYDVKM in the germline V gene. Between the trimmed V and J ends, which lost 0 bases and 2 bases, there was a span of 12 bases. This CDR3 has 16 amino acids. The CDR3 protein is CASSLWRGGLTDTQYF. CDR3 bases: TGTGCCAGCAGTTTATGGAGGGGAGGACTCACAGATACGCAGTATTTT.

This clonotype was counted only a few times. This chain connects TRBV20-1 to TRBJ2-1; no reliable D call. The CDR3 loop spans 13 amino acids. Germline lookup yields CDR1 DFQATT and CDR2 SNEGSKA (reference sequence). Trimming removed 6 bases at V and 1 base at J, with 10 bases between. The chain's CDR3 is CSAASFSYNEQFF. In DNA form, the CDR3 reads TGCAGTGCGGCCAGTTTTTCCTACAATGAGCAGTTCTTC.

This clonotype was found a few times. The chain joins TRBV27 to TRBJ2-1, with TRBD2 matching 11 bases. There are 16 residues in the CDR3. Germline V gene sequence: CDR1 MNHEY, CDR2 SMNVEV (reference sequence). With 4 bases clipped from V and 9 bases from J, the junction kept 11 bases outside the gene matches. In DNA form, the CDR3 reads TGTGCCAGCAGTTACCTCTCTAGCGGGAGGATGACTGAGCAGTTCTTC. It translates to CASSYLSSGRMTEQFF.

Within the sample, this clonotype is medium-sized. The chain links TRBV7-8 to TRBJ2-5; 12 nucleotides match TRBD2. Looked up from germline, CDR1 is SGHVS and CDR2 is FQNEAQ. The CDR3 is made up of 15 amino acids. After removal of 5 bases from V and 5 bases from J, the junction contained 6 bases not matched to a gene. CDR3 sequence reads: CASSVTSGSWETQYF. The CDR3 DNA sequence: TGTGCCAGCAGCGTGACTAGCGGGAGTTGGGAGACCCAGTACTTC.

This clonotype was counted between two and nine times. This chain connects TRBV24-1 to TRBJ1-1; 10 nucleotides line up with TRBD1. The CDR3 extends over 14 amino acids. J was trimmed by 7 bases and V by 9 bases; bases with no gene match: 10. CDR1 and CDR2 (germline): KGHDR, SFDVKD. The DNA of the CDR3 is TGTGCCACCGTCGACAGGGGGCGCCTTGTTGAAGCTTTCTTT. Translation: CATVDRGRLVEAFF.

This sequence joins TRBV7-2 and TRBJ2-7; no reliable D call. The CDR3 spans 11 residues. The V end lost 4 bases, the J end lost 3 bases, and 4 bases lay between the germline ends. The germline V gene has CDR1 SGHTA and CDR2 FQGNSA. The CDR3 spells CASSSLYEQYF. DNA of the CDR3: TGTGCCAGCAGCTCTCTCTACGAGCAGTACTTC. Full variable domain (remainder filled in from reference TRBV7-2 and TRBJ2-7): GAGVSQSPSNKVTEKGKDVELRCDPISGHTALYWYRQSLGQGLEFLIYFQGNSAPDKSGLPSDRFSAERTGGSVSTLTIQRTQQEDSAVYLCASSSLYEQYFGPGTRLTVT.

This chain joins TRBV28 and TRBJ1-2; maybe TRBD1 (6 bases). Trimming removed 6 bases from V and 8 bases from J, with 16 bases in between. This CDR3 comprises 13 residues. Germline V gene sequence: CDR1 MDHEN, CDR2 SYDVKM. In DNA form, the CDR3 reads TGTGCCAGCAGATTCCAGGGGATCGGGGGCTACACCTTC. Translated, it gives CASRFQGIGGYTF.

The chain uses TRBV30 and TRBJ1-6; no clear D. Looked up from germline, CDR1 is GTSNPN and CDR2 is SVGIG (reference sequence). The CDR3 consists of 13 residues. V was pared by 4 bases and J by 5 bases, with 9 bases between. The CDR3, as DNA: TGTGCCTGGAACGGCAACAATAATTCACCCCTCCACTTT. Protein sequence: CAWNGNNNSPLHF.

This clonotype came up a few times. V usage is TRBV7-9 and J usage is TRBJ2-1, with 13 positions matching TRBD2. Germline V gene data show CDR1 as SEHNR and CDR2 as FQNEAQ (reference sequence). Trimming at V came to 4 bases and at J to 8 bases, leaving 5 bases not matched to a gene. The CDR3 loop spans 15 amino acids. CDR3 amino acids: CASSSGLAGRDEQFF. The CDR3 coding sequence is TGTGCCAGCAGCTCGGGACTAGCGGGACGCGATGAGCAGTTCTTC. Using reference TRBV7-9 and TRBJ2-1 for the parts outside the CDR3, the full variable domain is DTGVSQNPRHKITKRGQNVTFRCDPISEHNRLYWYRQTLGQGPEFLTYFQNEAQLEKSRLLSDRFSAERPKGSFSTLEIQRTEQGDSAMYLCASSSGLAGRDEQFFGPGTRLTVL.

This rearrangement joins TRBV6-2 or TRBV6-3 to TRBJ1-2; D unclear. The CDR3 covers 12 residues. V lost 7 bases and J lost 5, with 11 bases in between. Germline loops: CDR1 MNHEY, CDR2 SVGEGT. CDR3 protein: CASTNSFYGYTF. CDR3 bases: TGTGCCAGCACCAACTCGTTTTATGGCTACACCTTC.

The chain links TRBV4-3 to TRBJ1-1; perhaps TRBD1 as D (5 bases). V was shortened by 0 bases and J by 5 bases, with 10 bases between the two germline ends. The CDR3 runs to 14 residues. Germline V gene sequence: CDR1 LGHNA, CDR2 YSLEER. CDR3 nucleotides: TGCGCCAGCAGCCAAGAGGTTAGGGGAACTGAAGCTTTCTTT. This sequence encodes CASSQEVRGTEAFF.

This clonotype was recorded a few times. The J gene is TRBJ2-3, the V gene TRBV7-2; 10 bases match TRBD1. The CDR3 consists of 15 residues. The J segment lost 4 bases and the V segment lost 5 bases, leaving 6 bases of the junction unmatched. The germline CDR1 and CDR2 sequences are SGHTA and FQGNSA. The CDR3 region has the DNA TGTGCCAGCAGCCCGGACAGGGGGTGGGCAGATACGCAGTATTTT. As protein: CASSPDRGWADTQYF.

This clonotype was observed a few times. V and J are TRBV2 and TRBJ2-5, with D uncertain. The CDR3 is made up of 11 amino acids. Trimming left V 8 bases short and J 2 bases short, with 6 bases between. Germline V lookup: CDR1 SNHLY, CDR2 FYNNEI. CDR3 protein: CASPGQETQYF. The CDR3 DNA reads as TGTGCCAGCCCAGGACAAGAGACCCAGTACTTC.

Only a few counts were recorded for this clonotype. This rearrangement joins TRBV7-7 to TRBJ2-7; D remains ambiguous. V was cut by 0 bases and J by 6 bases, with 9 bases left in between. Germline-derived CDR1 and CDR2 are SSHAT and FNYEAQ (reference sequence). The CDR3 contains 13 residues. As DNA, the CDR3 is TGTGCCAGCAGCTTAGCTCGGACCAGCGAGCAGTACTTC. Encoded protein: CASSLARTSEQYF.

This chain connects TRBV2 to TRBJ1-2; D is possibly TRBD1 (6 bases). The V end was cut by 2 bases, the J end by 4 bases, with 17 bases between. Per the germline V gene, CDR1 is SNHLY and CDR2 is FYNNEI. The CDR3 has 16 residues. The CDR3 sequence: CASSETGLGGAYGYTF. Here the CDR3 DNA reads TGTGCCAGCAGTGAAACAGGACTCGGGGGGGCCTATGGCTACACCTTC.

The DNA of the CDR3 is TGTGCCAGCAGCCGCCCGGGGCGGGCCGGCACCGGGGAGCTGTTTTTT. This translates into CASSRPGRAGTGELFF. The chain joins TRBV4-2 to TRBJ2-2; D may match TRBD1 or TRBD2 (5 bases each). Between the trimmed V and J ends, which lost 4 bases and 4 bases, there was a span of 16 bases. This CDR3 contains 16 residues. Germline CDR1 and CDR2: LGHNA and YNFKEQ.

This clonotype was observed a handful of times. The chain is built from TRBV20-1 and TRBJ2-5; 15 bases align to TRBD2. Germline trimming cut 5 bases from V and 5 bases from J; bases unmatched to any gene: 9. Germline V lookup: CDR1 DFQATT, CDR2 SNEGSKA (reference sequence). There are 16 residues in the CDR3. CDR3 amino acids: CSASGTSGRTGETQYF. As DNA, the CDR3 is TGCAGTGCTTCCGGGACTAGCGGGAGGACTGGGGAGACCCAGTACTTC.

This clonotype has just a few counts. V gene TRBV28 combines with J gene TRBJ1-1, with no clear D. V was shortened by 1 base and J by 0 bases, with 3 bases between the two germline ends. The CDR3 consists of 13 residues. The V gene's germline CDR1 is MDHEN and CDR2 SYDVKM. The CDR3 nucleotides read TGTGCCAGCAGTTTATCTGTGAACACTGAAGCTTTCTTT. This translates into CASSLSVNTEAFF.

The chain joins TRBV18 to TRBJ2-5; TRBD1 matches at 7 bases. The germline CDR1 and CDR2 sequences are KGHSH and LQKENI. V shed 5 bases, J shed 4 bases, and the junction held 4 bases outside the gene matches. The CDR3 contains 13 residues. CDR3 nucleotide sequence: TGTGCCAGCTCAGACAACAGGGGAGAGACCCAGTACTTC. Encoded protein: CASSDNRGETQYF.

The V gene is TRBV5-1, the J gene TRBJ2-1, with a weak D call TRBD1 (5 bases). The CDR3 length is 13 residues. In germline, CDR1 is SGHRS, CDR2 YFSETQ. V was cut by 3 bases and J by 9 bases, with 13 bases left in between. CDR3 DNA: TGCGCCAGCAGCTCGCCCGCTAGGGGTGAGCAGTTCTTC. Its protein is CASSSPARGEQFF.

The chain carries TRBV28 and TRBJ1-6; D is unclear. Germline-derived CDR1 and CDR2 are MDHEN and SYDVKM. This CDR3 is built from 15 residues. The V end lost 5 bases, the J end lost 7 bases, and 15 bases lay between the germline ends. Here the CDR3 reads CASSEDRGRNSPLHF. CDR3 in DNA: TGTGCCAGCAGTGAGGACCGAGGAAGGAATTCACCCCTCCACTTT.

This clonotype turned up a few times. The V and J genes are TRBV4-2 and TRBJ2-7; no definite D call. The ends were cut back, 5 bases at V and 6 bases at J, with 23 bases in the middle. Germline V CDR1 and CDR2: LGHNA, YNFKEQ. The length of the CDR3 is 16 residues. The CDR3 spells CASSFFVIGSFAEQYF. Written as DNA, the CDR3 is TGTGCCAGCAGCTTCTTTGTAATAGGAAGTTTCGCCGAGCAGTACTTC.

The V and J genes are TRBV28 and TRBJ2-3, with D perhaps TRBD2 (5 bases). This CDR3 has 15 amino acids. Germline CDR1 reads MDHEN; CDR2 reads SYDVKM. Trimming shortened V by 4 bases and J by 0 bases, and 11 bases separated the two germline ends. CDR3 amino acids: CASSSSRASTDTQYF. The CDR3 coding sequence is TGTGCCAGCAGTTCCTCGAGGGCCAGCACAGATACGCAGTATTTT.

CDR3 coding DNA: TGTGCCAGCAGTGTACAGGGGACGAACGAGCAGTACTTC. Residues: CASSVQGTNEQYF. V gene TRBV27 combines with J gene TRBJ2-7, with TRBD1 identical over 7 bases. This CDR3 is 13 amino acids long. Unmatched junction bases numbered 6, after V lost 5 bases and J lost 5 bases. Germline CDR1 and CDR2: MNHEY and SMNVEV (reference sequence).